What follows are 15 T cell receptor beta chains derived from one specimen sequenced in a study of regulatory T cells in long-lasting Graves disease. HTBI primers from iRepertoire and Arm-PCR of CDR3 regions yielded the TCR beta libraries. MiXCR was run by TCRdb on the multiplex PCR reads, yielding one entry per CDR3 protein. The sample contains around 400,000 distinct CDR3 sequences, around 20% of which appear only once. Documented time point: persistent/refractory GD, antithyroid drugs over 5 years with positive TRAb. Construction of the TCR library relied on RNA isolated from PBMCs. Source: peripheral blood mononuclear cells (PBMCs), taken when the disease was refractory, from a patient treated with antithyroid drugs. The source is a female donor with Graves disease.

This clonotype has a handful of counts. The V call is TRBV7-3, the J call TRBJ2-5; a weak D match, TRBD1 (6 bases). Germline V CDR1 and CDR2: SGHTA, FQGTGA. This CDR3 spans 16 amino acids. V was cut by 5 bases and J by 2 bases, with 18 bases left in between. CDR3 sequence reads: CASSLRGARPQETQYF. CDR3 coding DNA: TGTGCCAGCAGCCTCAGGGGAGCGCGACCTCAAGAGACCCAGTACTTC.

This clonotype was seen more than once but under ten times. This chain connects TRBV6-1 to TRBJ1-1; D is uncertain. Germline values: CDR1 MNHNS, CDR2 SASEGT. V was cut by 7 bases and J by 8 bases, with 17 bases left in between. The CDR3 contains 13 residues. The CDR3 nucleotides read TGTGCCAGCATGGGGTACCTCGTACGGGAAGCTTTCTTT. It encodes CASMGYLVREAFF.

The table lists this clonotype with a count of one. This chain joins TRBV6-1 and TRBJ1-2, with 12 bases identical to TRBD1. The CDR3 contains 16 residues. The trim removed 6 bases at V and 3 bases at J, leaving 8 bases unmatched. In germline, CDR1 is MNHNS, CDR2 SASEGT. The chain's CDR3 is CASSPGTGGPHYGYTF. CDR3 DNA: TGTGCCAGCAGCCCCGGGACAGGGGGCCCCCACTATGGCTACACCTTC.

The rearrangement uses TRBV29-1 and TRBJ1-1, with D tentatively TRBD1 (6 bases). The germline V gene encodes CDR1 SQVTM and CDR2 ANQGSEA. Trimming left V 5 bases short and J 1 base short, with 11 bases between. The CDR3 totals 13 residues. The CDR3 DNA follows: TGCAGCGTTTCGCAGGGGTGGAACACTGAAGCTTTCTTT. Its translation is CSVSQGWNTEAFF.

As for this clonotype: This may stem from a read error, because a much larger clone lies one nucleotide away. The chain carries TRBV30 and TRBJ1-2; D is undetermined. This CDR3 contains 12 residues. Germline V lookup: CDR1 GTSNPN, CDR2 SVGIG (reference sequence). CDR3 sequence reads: CARSVTSYGYTF. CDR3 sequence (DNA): TGTGCCCGGAGTGTTACGAGCTATGGCTACACCTTC.

In nucleotides, the CDR3 is TGCAGCGCTCTGACAGGCATAACCTACGAGCAGTACTTC. As protein: CSALTGITYEQYF. The chain recombines TRBV29-1 with TRBJ2-7, with D possibly matching TRBD1 (6 bases). Germline CDR1 and CDR2: SQVTM and ANQGSEA. The germline V and J ends were trimmed by 7 bases and 2 bases, with 15 bases remaining between them. The CDR3 has 13 residues.

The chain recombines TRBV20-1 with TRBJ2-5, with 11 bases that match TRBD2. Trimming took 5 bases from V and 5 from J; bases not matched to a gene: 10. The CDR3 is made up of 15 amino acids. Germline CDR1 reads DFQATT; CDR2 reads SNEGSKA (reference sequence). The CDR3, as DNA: TGCAGTGCTTACGATAGCGGGAGGGCTTGGGAGACCCAGTACTTC. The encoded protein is CSAYDSGRAWETQYF.

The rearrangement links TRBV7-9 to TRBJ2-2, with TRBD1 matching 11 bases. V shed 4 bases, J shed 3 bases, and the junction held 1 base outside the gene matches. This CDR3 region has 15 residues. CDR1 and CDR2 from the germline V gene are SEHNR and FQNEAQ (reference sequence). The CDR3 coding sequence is TGTGCCAGCAGCTCGGGACAGGGGGACACCGGGGAGCTGTTTTTT. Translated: CASSSGQGDTGELFF.

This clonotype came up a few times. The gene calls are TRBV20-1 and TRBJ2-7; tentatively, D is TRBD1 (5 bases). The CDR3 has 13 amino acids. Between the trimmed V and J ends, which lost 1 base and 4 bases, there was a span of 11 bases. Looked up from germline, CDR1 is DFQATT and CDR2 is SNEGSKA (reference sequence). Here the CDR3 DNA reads TGCAGTGCTAGAGTTCGCAGGGATTACGAGCAGTACTTC. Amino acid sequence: CSARVRRDYEQYF.

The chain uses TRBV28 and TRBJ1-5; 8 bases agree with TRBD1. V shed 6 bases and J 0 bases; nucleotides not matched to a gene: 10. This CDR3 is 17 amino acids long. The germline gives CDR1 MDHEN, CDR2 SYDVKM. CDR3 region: CASSRDRWPYSNQPQHF. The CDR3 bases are TGTGCCAGCAGCCGGGACAGGTGGCCTTATAGCAATCAGCCCCAGCATTTT.

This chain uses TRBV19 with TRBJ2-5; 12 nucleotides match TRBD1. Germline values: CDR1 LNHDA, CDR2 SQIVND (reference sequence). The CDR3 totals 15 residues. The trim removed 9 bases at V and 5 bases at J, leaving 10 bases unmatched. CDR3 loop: CASRMGQGAHETQYF. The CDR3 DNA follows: TGTGCCAGCAGAATGGGACAGGGGGCCCACGAGACCCAGTACTTC.

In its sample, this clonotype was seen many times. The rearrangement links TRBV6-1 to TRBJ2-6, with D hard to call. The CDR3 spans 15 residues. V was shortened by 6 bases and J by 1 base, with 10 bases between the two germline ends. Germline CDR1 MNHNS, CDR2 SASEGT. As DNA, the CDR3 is TGTGCCAGCAGCCTATCAGGTTCTGGGGCCAACGTCCTGACTTTC. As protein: CASSLSGSGANVLTF.

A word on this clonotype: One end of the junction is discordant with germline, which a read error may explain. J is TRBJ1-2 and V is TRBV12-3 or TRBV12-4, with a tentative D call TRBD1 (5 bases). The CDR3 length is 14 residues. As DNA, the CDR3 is TGTACCAGCAGTAGGGGAGGTGTGGGCTATGGCTACACCTTC. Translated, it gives CTSSRGGVGYGYTF.

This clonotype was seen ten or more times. The CDR3 nucleotides are TGTGCCAGCAGGGCGACTTCCTACGAGCAGTACTTC. Protein product: CASRATSYEQYF. The chain couples TRBV28 to TRBJ2-7, with D hard to call. Germline V lookup: CDR1 MDHEN, CDR2 SYDVKM. Between the trimmed V and J ends, which lost 6 bases and 1 base, there was a span of 7 bases. This CDR3 is built from 12 residues. The entire variable domain, with the rest obtained from reference TRBV28 and TRBJ2-7, is as follows: DVKVTQSSRYLVKRTGEKVFLECVQDMDHENMFWYRQDPGLGLRLIYFSYDVKMKEKGDIPEGYSVSREKKERFSLILESASTNQTSMYLCASRATSYEQYFGPGTRLTVT.

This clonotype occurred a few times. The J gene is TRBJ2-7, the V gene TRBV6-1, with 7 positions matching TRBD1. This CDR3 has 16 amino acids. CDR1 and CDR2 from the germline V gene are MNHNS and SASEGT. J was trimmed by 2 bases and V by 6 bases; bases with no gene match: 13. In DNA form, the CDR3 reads TGTGCCAGCAGCTTAAACAGGGGCCCCTTCGCCTACGAGCAGTACTTC. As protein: CASSLNRGPFAYEQYF.